Presented here are 16 T cell receptor beta chains from one specimen sequenced in a study of response to subunit inactivated influenza vaccine. TCRdb independently ran MiXCR on the RT-PCR reads; one entry per CDR3 protein. In the table there are over 400,000 distinct CDR3 sequences, 10% to 15% of which are singletons. The material sequenced was PBMCs from blood, taken roughly 48 days after vaccination. The receptor set was obtained from a man aged 50 or older who received an inactivated influenza vaccine.

This chain joins TRBV20-1 and TRBJ2-3, with TRBD2 matching 11 bases. The germline V gene encodes CDR1 DFQATT and CDR2 SNEGSKA (reference sequence). This CDR3 spans 14 amino acids. V was clipped by 6 bases and J by 2 bases; unmatched bases: 4. The CDR3 sequence: CSAPSGGNTDTQYF. CDR3 bases: TGCAGTGCCCCTAGCGGGGGGAACACAGATACGCAGTATTTT.

The rearrangement uses TRBV30 and TRBJ2-7; the D call may be TRBD1 or TRBD2 (5 bases each). V was trimmed by 2 bases and J by 2 bases, leaving 10 bases between them. The CDR3 runs to 13 residues. Germline V gene sequence: CDR1 GTSNPN, CDR2 SVGIG (reference sequence). CDR3 DNA sequence: TGTGCCTGGAGTCGGGGCGGCCCCTACGAGCAGTACTTC. The encoded protein is CAWSRGGPYEQYF.

This clonotype has a handful of counts. The gene calls are TRBV20-1 and TRBJ2-7, with D hard to call. Trimming left V 5 bases short and J 7 bases short, with 9 bases between. The length of the CDR3 is 10 residues. Germline values: CDR1 DFQATT, CDR2 SNEGSKA (reference sequence). The CDR3 DNA is TGCAGTGCTGGCTCAGCGGAGCAGTACTTC. This codes for CSAGSAEQYF.

The sample holds a few counts of this clonotype. The rearrangement joins TRBV4-1 to TRBJ2-1; 13 bases are a match to TRBD2. Germline V lookup: CDR1 MGHRA, CDR2 YSYEKL. J was trimmed by 6 bases and V by 3 bases; bases with no gene match: 8. CDR3 size: 17 residues. The CDR3 DNA reads as TGCGCCAGCAGCCAGCTTAGACTAGCGGGGGGTCTCAATGAGCAGTTCTTC. As protein: CASSQLRLAGGLNEQFF.

The J gene is TRBJ2-3, the V gene TRBV30; 9 bases line up with TRBD1. The V and J ends lost 5 bases and 2 bases, in that order; junction bases with no gene match: 5. Germline CDR1 is GTSNPN and CDR2 is SVGIG (reference sequence). The CDR3 spans 14 residues. Here the CDR3 reads CAWRGTGLTDTQYF. The CDR3 DNA sequence: TGTGCCTGGCGTGGGACAGGGCTCACAGATACGCAGTATTTT.

The chain carries TRBV29-1 and TRBJ2-7; tentative D call: TRBD1 (5 bases). The CDR3 is 13 amino acids. Trimming shortened V by 8 bases and J by 1 base, and 15 bases separated the two germline ends. CDR1 and CDR2 (germline): SQVTM, ANQGSEA. The CDR3 sequence is CSPSRAGSYEQYF. As DNA, the CDR3 is TGCAGCCCCTCCAGGGCAGGATCCTACGAGCAGTACTTC.

Turning to this clonotype: The junction and the germline gene differ at one end; a read error may be behind it. The rearrangement joins TRBV27 to TRBJ1-2; 9 positions agree with TRBD1. The CDR3 is 16 amino acids. The germline V gene has CDR1 MNHEY and CDR2 SMNVEV (reference sequence). The CDR3 loop is CSSSPRTGAIEYGYTF. CDR3 nucleotide sequence: TGTTCCAGCAGTCCCCGGACAGGGGCTATAGAATATGGCTACACCTTC.

V and J are TRBV7-9 and TRBJ2-3; D might be TRBD2 (5 bases). CDR1 and CDR2 (germline): SEHNR, FQNEAQ (reference sequence). The CDR3 is made up of 13 amino acids. The ends were cut back, 7 bases at V and 1 base at J, with 9 bases in the middle. Here the CDR3 reads CASNFGGTDTQYF. The CDR3 nucleotides read TGTGCCAGCAACTTCGGGGGCACAGATACGCAGTATTTT.

This clonotype was seen only a few times. This chain links TRBV12-3 or TRBV12-4 with TRBJ2-7; 9 bases agree with TRBD1. The trim removed 5 bases at V and 4 bases at J, leaving 6 bases unmatched. CDR3 length equals 14 residues. This CDR3 reads CASSIWTGAYEQYF. CDR3 bases: TGTGCCAGCAGTATATGGACAGGGGCATACGAGCAGTACTTC.

This clonotype was detected only a few times. The J gene is TRBJ2-5, the V gene TRBV6-1; possibly TRBD2 for D (5 bases). In germline, CDR1 is MNHNS, CDR2 SASEGT. This CDR3 spans 12 amino acids. Trimming removed 0 bases at V and 10 bases at J, with 9 bases between. Here the CDR3 reads CASSEAARDQYF. As DNA, the CDR3 is TGTGCCAGCAGTGAAGCGGCGAGGGACCAGTACTTC.

This clonotype was counted at least ten times. V usage is TRBV20-1 and J usage is TRBJ1-1, with D possibly being TRBD1 (5 bases). Germline V gene lookup returns CDR1 DFQATT and CDR2 SNEGSKA (reference sequence). This CDR3 comprises 13 residues. V was trimmed by 1 base and J by 2 bases, leaving 8 bases between them. The CDR3 DNA follows: TGCAGTGCTAGAGCCCAGGGTAACACTGAAGCTTTCTTT. Its translation: CSARAQGNTEAFF.

This clonotype showed up many times. The J gene is TRBJ1-4, the V gene TRBV12-3 or TRBV12-4; D remains unclear. V was trimmed by 5 bases and J by 6 bases, leaving 16 bases between them. CDR3 size: 15 residues. The CDR3 region is CASSLPTGGHEKLFF. CDR3 DNA sequence: TGTGCCAGCAGTCTTCCCACGGGAGGCCATGAAAAACTGTTTTTT.

The rearrangement joins TRBV5-1 to TRBJ2-1; no clear D. Trimming removed 9 bases from V and 13 bases from J, with 20 bases in between. The CDR3 runs to 12 residues. Germline V gives CDR1 SGHRS, CDR2 YFSETQ. The CDR3 protein is CAIPSQAIPQFF. The CDR3 nucleotides read TGCGCCATTCCGTCCCAGGCTATCCCTCAGTTCTTC.

Concerning this clonotype itself: Being one base from a much bigger clone, this may be a read error. The rearrangement links TRBV6-2 or TRBV6-3 to TRBJ2-3; 14 bases line up with TRBD2. This CDR3 spans 15 amino acids. Germline V CDR1 and CDR2: MNHEY, SVGEGT. The CDR3 DNA follows: TGTGCCAGCACGACTAGCGGGAGGGAAACAGTTACGCAGTATTTT. Translated: CASTTSGRETVTQYF.

The chain uses TRBV24-1 and TRBJ2-5; 8 nucleotides align to TRBD1. CDR3 length: 15 amino acids. Germline V CDR1 and CDR2: KGHDR, SFDVKD. With V trimmed by 3 bases and J by 5 bases, 7 bases remained unmatched. CDR3 sequence: CATSDPTGARETQYF. The CDR3 coding sequence is TGTGCCACCAGTGATCCGACAGGGGCGAGGGAGACCCAGTACTTC.

CDR3 region: CASSLNLKTQYF. In nucleotides, the CDR3 is TGTGCCAGCAGCTTAAATTTGAAGACCCAGTACTTC. This chain connects TRBV7-2 to TRBJ2-5; no reliable D call. V was cut by 2 bases and J by 6 bases, with 7 bases left in between. This CDR3 comprises 12 residues. Germline CDR1 and CDR2: SGHTA and FQGNSA.